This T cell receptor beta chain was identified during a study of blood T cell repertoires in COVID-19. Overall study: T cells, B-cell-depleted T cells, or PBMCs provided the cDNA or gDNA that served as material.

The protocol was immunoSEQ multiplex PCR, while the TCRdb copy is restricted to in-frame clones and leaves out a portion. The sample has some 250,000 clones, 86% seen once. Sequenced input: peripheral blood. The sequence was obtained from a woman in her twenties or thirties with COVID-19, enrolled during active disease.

In DNA, the CDR3 is TGTGCCAGCAGTCCTGCCCAGGGGAATAAGCAGTACTTC. It specifies CASSPAQGNKQYF. The chain employs TRBV28 and TRBJ2-7; TRBD1 is a possible D gene (6 bases). Trimming stripped 5 bases from V and 8 bases from J, with 16 bases between. Germline loops: CDR1 MDHEN, CDR2 SYDVKM. The CDR3 has 13 amino acids.